These T cell receptor beta chains were read from a single sample in a study of persistence of HIV-infected CD4 T cells. Their antigens remain unidentified. Some clones are missing from TCRdb's copy, which holds only in-frame ones; the method was immunoSEQ multiplex PCR. The top ten clones hold approximately 1% of a sample with around 40,000 clones, roughly 90% of them seen once. The source material was CD4+ T cells sorted from PBMCs after approximately 19-hour stimulation, sampled from a patient who received antiretroviral therapy. These TCRs come from an adult man with HIV who was CMV-seropositive. Each CDR3 is given with its conserved first and last residue. A D gene is named only where the DNA matches it firmly. The listing skips clone size in some rows; elsewhere it reads once, few, many or a size class.

CDR3nt: TGTGCCAGCAGTGAAACGTCGGAAAAACTGTTTTTT; CDR3aa: CASSETSEKLFF; v_gene: TRBV6-1; abundance: NA; d_gene: NA; j_gene: TRBJ1-4
CDR3nt: TGTGCCAGCAGCTTATATGGCAGGTCCTCGGGGTTGAGTGGCTACACCTTC; CDR3aa: CASSLYGRSSGLSGYTF; v_gene: TRBV7-2; abundance: NA; d_gene: NA; j_gene: TRBJ1-2
CDR3nt: TGTGCCATCGGTGTTCGGGGACAGGACGAGCAGTACTTC; CDR3aa: CAIGVRGQDEQYF; v_gene: TRBV10-3; abundance: once; d_gene: TRBD1; j_gene: TRBJ2-7
CDR3nt: TGCGCCAGCAGCCCAGAAGTGAGTAACTCCTACAATGAGCAGTTCTTC; CDR3aa: CASSPEVSNSYNEQFF; v_gene: TRBV4-1; abundance: NA; d_gene: NA; j_gene: TRBJ2-1
CDR3nt: TGTGCCAGCAGCCCGAGCGGGGGGCGTAATTCACCCCTCCACTTT; CDR3aa: CASSPSGGRNSPLHF; v_gene: TRBV7-3; abundance: NA; d_gene: NA; j_gene: TRBJ1-6
CDR3nt: TGTGCCAGCAGTGATCCTCTCGGGACAAAGACCGGGGAGCTGTTTTTT; CDR3aa: CASSDPLGTKTGELFF; v_gene: TRBV6-1; abundance: NA; d_gene: NA; j_gene: TRBJ2-2
CDR3nt: TGTGCCAGCAGCTTAGCGCTTCGAGGAGGGACAGATACGCAGTATTTT; CDR3aa: CASSLALRGGTDTQYF; v_gene: TRBV7-8; abundance: NA; d_gene: NA; j_gene: TRBJ2-3
CDR3nt: TGTGCCAGTGCGACAGGGAGAAACACTGAAGCTTTCTTT; CDR3aa: CASATGRNTEAFF; v_gene: TRBV6-5; abundance: once; d_gene: TRBD1; j_gene: TRBJ1-1
CDR3nt: TGTGCCAGCAGCTTGGCAGGGGGCAATGAGCAGTTCTTC; CDR3aa: CASSLAGGNEQFF; v_gene: TRBV5-6; abundance: few; d_gene: TRBD1; j_gene: TRBJ2-1
CDR3nt: TGTGCCAGCAGCCCGCAGGCGAATCAGCCCCAGCATTTT; CDR3aa: CASSPQANQPQHF; v_gene: TRBV7-8; abundance: NA; d_gene: NA; j_gene: TRBJ1-5